This TCR beta chain was sequenced during a study of cytomegalovirus exposure and HLA in healthy donors (dated 2017 in TCRdb). A note on the overall study: In an earlier analysis of around 540 of the donors, approximately 260 Gb of sequence data and 95 million to 130 million unique TCR beta sequences from roughly 190 million T cells were reported. An earlier analysis of around 580 of the donors used high-throughput TCR beta sequencing to judge whether each TCR beta V gene segment behaved as functional or pseudogenic. All discovery cohort repertoires had been generated using a single sequencing platform. Class I and class II HLA loci were covered by the typing at four-digit resolution. In a later genetic analysis, genome-wide SNP genotypes for about 55% of the roughly 700 donors were used, and that subset was treated as a discovery cohort. The study used immunosequencing to profile the T cell repertoires of approximately 690 subjects and linked those repertoires to cytomegalovirus serostatus. An early release covering roughly 580 HLA-typed donors comprised approximately 290 gigabases of sequencing data and around 80 million unique TCR sequences. The study aimed to test whether signatures of past pathogen exposure could be identified by cataloging public T cell receptors. Several DR-DQ haplotypes were treated as single units for association and clustering because of strong linkage in the cohort. Donor age, sex, ethnicity and CMV serostatus were compiled alongside the repertoire data. Of the 300 to 400 genotyped donors, approximately 80% fell in the genetic ancestry cluster associated with self-reported Caucasian donors. The study combined high-throughput TCR immunosequencing, statistical association of individual TCRs with disease status, and machine learning to predict cytomegalovirus infection status. A later analysis re-analyzed previously published TCR beta repertoires from 666 donors and added high-resolution HLA genotyping to study TCR occurrence patterns. A separate validation cohort of over 95 different subjects was used in addition to the roughly 720-subject first cohort. Across about 380 genotyped donors of the cohort, an average of about 200,000 unique TCR beta nucleotide sequences per donor were sequenced, and 15% to 20% of those sequences were non-productive. The later analysis used no new phenotypic data to find candidate immune exposures, relying instead on TCR beta sequences and their occurrence across donors. Typing coverage varied by locus: roughly 620-640 donors for A, B, C, DRB1 and DQB1; approximately 560 for DQA1; about 600 for DPA1; approximately 470 for DPB1.

Beyond this particular receptor, the publication reports: When HLA alleles, especially DR and DQ, strongly co-occurred, TCR associations were difficult to assign to individual alleles. A group of highly shared sequence variants was considered likely to be a technical artifact of the sequencing pipeline. In vitro tests confirmed that three of the cytomegalovirus-associated TCR beta chains recognize cytomegalovirus antigens. A later analysis found that HLA-associated TCR beta chains were more clonally expanded and had lower generation probabilities than equally common non-associated chains. In a later analysis, TCR association rates were found to vary across HLA loci, with the most associated TCRs seen for DRB1 alleles and the fewest for HLA-C alleles. The study listed 164 TCR beta chains as associated with cytomegalovirus. Some IMGT-functional V segments, including TRBV6-2 and TRBV6-3, could not be distinguished by the 87-base-pair reads and were therefore excluded. A later analysis associated about 18,000 TCR beta sequences with specific HLA alleles at a false discovery rate of 0.05. A further reported finding was that TCR beta sequences accurately predicted the HLA-A and HLA-B alleles for most subjects in the first cohort. Most TCR sequences were seen in very few donors, while some public TCRs were found in many individuals. A later analysis found that most CMV-associated TCR beta chains appeared HLA-restricted, with HLA associations seemingly driven largely by CMV exposure. For the cohort, immune exposure information was limited to CMV serostatus. In an earlier analysis of 587 of the donors, most TCR beta V segments appeared in productive rearrangements about 90% or about 30% of the time, broadly matching IMGT annotations. The presence/absence analyses assumed that sequencing depth was roughly uniform across donors, and that assumption may not be true. According to a later analysis, parvovirus B19, influenza, CMV and Epstein-Barr virus appeared linked to several top co-occurrence clusters. Compared with the roughly 670-donor mean, donors in an Asian-associated ancestry cluster had fewer N-insertions in productive TCRs, according to a later genetic analysis. Over 15 rarely observed V segments, including chromosome 9 orphons, were excluded from the earlier analysis of some 590 of the donors because counts were too low. Linkage disequilibrium might explain the correlated functional status among segregating V segments, but an unknown experimental factor could not be ruled out. Because HLA typing was missing for some donors at each locus, association tests included only the typed subset. The classifier was reported to diagnose cytomegalovirus status with high specificity and sensitivity in both the original cohort and the validation cohort. A later genetic analysis associated a missense DCLRE1C variant with V-gene and J-gene trimming of TCR beta chains, and an independent cohort replicated the association. This cohort had only TCR beta chains sequenced, and the lack of alpha or paired-chain data limited which features could be detected. According to the authors, the approach could potentially be generalized to other disease states and immunological phenotypes.

Library creation used the immunoSEQ multiplex PCR assay. The multiplex PCR relied on a mix of 60 forward primers for TCR Vbeta segments and 13 reverse primers for TCR Jbeta segments. A multiplex PCR assay on genomic DNA amplified the CDR3 region of rearranged TCR beta genes. The amplified TCR beta libraries were sequenced on the Illumina HiSeq System as 87-base-pair reads. On the authors' methods: In a later analysis, some 80 million unique TCR beta chains were counted across the approximately 640 repertoires, and around 10 million of these chains were shared by at least two donors. Raw reads were error-corrected and collapsed into unique sequences by a nearest-neighbor algorithm in which closely related sequences were merged to remove PCR and sequencing errors. Alignment of CDR3 sequences to IMGT reference sequences was used to assign V, D and J gene segments. For a sequence to be retained, a match of at least six nucleotides was required to both a V gene segment and a J gene segment. A rearrangement was called productive if the CDR3 had no stop codons and remained in frame with V and J, and every other rearrangement was called non-productive. CDR3 was defined according to IMGT convention as the region running from the second conserved V-encoded cysteine to the conserved J-encoded phenylalanine. Sequences without an unambiguous match to a single V gene segment were excluded from the earlier analysis of 500 to 700 of the donors. In an earlier analysis of about 590 of the donors, a V segment was called functional when productive rearrangements were above 56.7%, and segregating when the standard deviation between donors exceeded 5%. A statistical classification framework was built to diagnose cytomegalovirus status from the catalog of TCR beta chain sequences. V and J gene assignment, in a later analysis, came from comparing TCR nucleotide sequences with IMGT/GENE-DB human TR gene sequences. In a later analysis, CDR3 sequences and most-parsimonious VDJ recombination scenarios were assigned using the TCRdist pipeline. A later analysis defined each TCR beta chain by its CDR3 amino acid sequence plus V-gene family, and excluded reads lacking a unique V-gene family. In a later analysis, approximately 640 highly shared, low-generation-probability nucleotide sequences were removed to address suspected cross-contamination and a sequencing artifact. In a later analysis, a clonal expansion index for each public chain was calculated from normalized within-repertoire ranks of inferred template counts. In a later analysis, generation probabilities were computed using a VDJ recombination model fitted to out-of-frame rearrangements, and the results were checked against IGoR. Hypergeometric tests were used in a later analysis to score TCR-TCR, TCR-HLA and TCR-CMV co-occurrence, with a repertoire-size bias correction applied to the TCR pairs. False discovery rates were estimated in a later analysis by permuting HLA or CMV assignments 20 times. In a later analysis, co-occurring TCRs were grouped with DBSCAN, and TCRdist sequence similarity was added when clustering was performed within HLA-allele-positive subsets. Co-occurrence clustering excluded repertoires with fewer than 30,000 or more than 120,000 public chains, plus five with anomalous nucleotide sharing. TCRdb holds this immuneACCESS table with in-frame rearrangements only. Some clones are missing; in checked studies, unresolved V genes explain under half, and the rest has no known cause. V and J calls and clone size are copied from that table; D and trimming were computed from the DNA. The sample records roughly 54,000 clones, around three quarters of which are singletons. The ten largest make up approximately 20% of the sample.

Reading from cysteine to phenylalanine, the CDR3 counts 15 amino acids. Left in the record is the CDR3 DNA by itself, 45 bases read in frame from the first base. Trimmed from V: 0 bases; trimmed from J: 0 bases; junction bases lacking a gene match: 3. Taken from the germline V gene (reference sequence), the CDR1 and CDR2 loops are SGHNT and YYREEE. The cohort was made up of about 610 healthy bone marrow donors. Cohort members were all nominally healthy when sampled, although unrecorded immune exposures were likely present. The donor was CMV seropositive and was included in the group of 270 or so seropositive cohort members. Every donor gave a peripheral blood sample, and the peripheral blood mononuclear cells from that sample were used for TCR beta sequencing. Genomic DNA extraction from the blood cell samples was performed with the Qiagen DNeasy Blood Extraction Kit. Concerning this clone itself: Its antigen is currently not known. Per-base qualities were not stored, and no clone one base away is much larger.

This clonotype was obtained from a woman aged 55-70 years in good health and CMV-seropositive. The chain employs TRBV5-4 and TRBJ2-7, and 7 bases in between align with TRBD2. Sequencing used PBMCs. The DNA sequence is TGTGCCAGCAGCTTGGTCGGGACTAACTCCTACGAGCAGTACTTC. Its amino acids are CASSLVGTNSYEQYF.